This T cell receptor (beta chain) was captured in a study of blood T cells in healthy people across ages. General observations from the study: From one million sequenced T cells, diversity estimates were lower bounds. No one knew whether donors had CMV, which possibly confounded expanded clonotype changes. Age showed a roughly linear inverse relationship with TCR beta diversity per million T cells.

Next came a second PCR, run for about 7 to 11 cycles, which used a sample-barcoded 5' primer along with a J-beta primer mix. TCRdb redid the calling of the 5' RACE reads with MiXCR, one entry per CDR3 protein. The sample has 1.5 million to 2 million distinct CDR3 sequences; about 49% are singletons. Per germline, CDR1 LGHNA and CDR2 YNFKEQ. Trimming cost V 3 bases and J 5 bases; bases outside gene matches: 10. CDR3 length: 17 amino acids. To note about this clonotype: Antigen specificity is unknown.

V gene TRBV4-2 combines with J gene TRBJ2-3; 11 bases fit TRBD1. The sequenced sample was blood. This receptor was obtained from a middle-aged woman in good health. The CDR3 loop reads CASSQFRGQGAGDTQYF. The CDR3 bases are TGTGCCAGCAGCCAGTTCAGAGGACAGGGGGCGGGAGATACGCAGTATTTT.